The sequence of this T cell receptor (beta chain) was determined in a study of control samples from healthy donors and cancer patients. Method: immunoSEQ multiplex PCR; TCRdb's copy keeps in-frame clones and lacks some. The sample yields 70,000 to 80,000 clones, roughly 90% seen once. The CDR3 consists of 11 residues. Germline V CDR1 and CDR2: MNHEY, SVGAGI. Trimming removed 7 bases from V and 5 bases from J, with 8 bases in between. The receptor was derived from a woman in her sixties with head and neck cancer. Sequencing was carried out using PBMCs. The rearrangement joins TRBV6-5 to TRBJ2-5; D is ambiguous. CDR3: CASILKETQYF. In nucleotides, the CDR3 is TGTGCCAGCATCCTAAAGGAGACCCAGTACTTC.